This TCR beta chain comes out of a study of T cell repertoires in cytomegalovirus infection. Study background: Matching HLA type and CMV infection were both indicated by public TCR beta signatures.

TCRdb passed the reads through MiXCR, listing each CDR3 protein once. The sample lists more than 150,000 distinct CDR3 sequences; roughly 18% were seen once. This clonotype has only a few counts. There are 14 residues in the CDR3. Trimming at V came to 5 bases and at J to 8 bases, leaving 9 bases not matched to a gene. The germline CDR1 and CDR2 sequences are MDHEN and SYDVKM. The clonotype originates from a human donor in good health (CMV status not recorded). Some clones in this sample may be carry-over from other donors' samples. The chain carries TRBV28 and TRBJ1-1, with 9 bases fitting TRBD1. Sequencing was done on a sample of CD8+ T cells from PBMCs. The CDR3, as DNA: TGTGCCAGCAGTATCCCGACAGGGGGAACCGAAGCTTTCTTT. Translating gives CASSIPTGGTEAFF.